A single sample is the source of the 16 T cell receptor beta chains below, sequenced in a study of T cells after yellow fever vaccination. TCRdb used MiXCR to reprocess the 5' RACE reads, holding one entry per CDR3 protein. The table lists some 97,000 distinct CDR3 sequences, around 5.8% of them singletons. The sample was CD8+ T cells sorted from PBMCs, taken 10 days after the yellow fever booster vaccination. Receptors originate from a man aged 18 to 30 who received the YFV17D yellow fever vaccine.

This clonotype showed up just a few times. The chain couples TRBV4-1 to TRBJ2-7, with TRBD2 as a possible D gene (6 bases). The ends were cut back, 1 base at V and 1 base at J, with 14 bases in the middle. The CDR3 extends over 16 amino acids. Germline V gene sequence: CDR1 MGHRA, CDR2 YSYEKL. CDR3 sequence: CASSQVGTSPSYEQYV. CDR3 DNA: TGCGCCAGCAGCCAAGTGGGTACTAGCCCTTCCTACGAGCAGTACGTC.

The chain joins TRBV12-3 or TRBV12-4 to TRBJ1-2; D not resolved. This CDR3 is built from 13 residues. V lost 3 bases and J lost 2, with 7 bases in between. CDR3 residues: CASSFTRNYGYTF. Here the CDR3 DNA reads TGTGCCAGCAGTTTTACACGAAACTATGGCTACACCTTC.

The chain joins TRBV7-2 to TRBJ1-2; 8 positions agree with TRBD1. This CDR3 has 14 residues. The germline CDR1 and CDR2 sequences are SGHTA and FQGNSA. V lost 5 bases to trimming and J lost 6 bases; unmatched junction nucleotides: 8. CDR3: CASSIETGAHGYTF. The CDR3 bases are TGTGCCAGCAGCATAGAGACAGGGGCGCATGGCTACACCTTC. Full variable domain (remainder filled in from reference TRBV7-2 and TRBJ1-2): GAGVSQSPSNKVTEKGKDVELRCDPISGHTALYWYRQSLGQGLEFLIYFQGNSAPDKSGLPSDRFSAERTGGSVSTLTIQRTQQEDSAVYLCASSIETGAHGYTFGSGTRLTVV.

This clonotype was recorded many times. V and J are TRBV6-5 and TRBJ2-7; no firm D call. Germline CDR1 reads MNHEY; CDR2 reads SVGAGI. With 2 bases removed from V and 2 bases from J, the gap between germline ends came to 4 bases. The CDR3 extends over 12 amino acids. The CDR3 spells CASSYGPYEQYF. The CDR3 bases are TGTGCCAGCAGTTACGGACCCTACGAGCAGTACTTC.

Only a few counts were recorded for this clonotype. J is TRBJ1-1 and V is TRBV5-1; D not certain. Germline values: CDR1 SGHRS, CDR2 YFSETQ. V gave up 4 bases and J gave up 2 bases, with 15 bases separating them. This CDR3 spans 15 amino acids. In DNA form, the CDR3 reads TGCGCCAGCAGCCGATTCGACGGTGAAAACACTGAAGCTTTCTTT. Protein sequence: CASSRFDGENTEAFF.

Points on this clonotype: A much larger clone differs from this one at a single base, so this may be a read error. The J gene is TRBJ2-5, the V gene TRBV20-1; D remains unclear. The CDR3 covers 11 residues. Germline CDR1 reads DFQATT; CDR2 reads SNEGSKA (reference sequence). The CDR3 here is CSARSQETQDF. CDR3 sequence (DNA): TGCAGTGCTAGGAGCCAAGAGACCCAGGACTTC.

The chain employs TRBV6-6 and TRBJ1-1; no reliable D call. This CDR3 is 13 amino acids long. Trimming shortened V by 6 bases and J by 0 bases, and 8 bases separated the two germline ends. CDR1 MNHNY and CDR2 SVGAGI come from the germline V gene (reference sequence). CDR3 nucleotide sequence: TGTGCCAGCAGCCTCCCCCTGAACACTGAAGCTTTCTTT. It codes for CASSLPLNTEAFF.

This sequence joins TRBV20-1 and TRBJ2-1; 8 nucleotides align to TRBD2. Germline CDR1 DFQATT, CDR2 SNEGSKA (reference sequence). After removal of 4 bases from V and 4 bases from J, the junction contained 6 bases not matched to a gene. This CDR3 has 14 residues. The CDR3: CSATRASGYNEQFF. CDR3 nucleotides: TGCAGTGCTACCAGGGCTAGCGGGTACAATGAGCAGTTCTTC.

This clonotype has a count of ten or more. The gene calls are TRBV7-9 and TRBJ1-4, with 9 bases that match TRBD1. J lost 7 bases, V lost 5 bases, and 5 bases had no gene match. The CDR3 contains 14 residues. Germline CDR1 and CDR2: SEHNR and FQNEAQ (reference sequence). CDR3 nucleotide sequence: TGTGCCAGCAGCCACAGGGGGCCTAGTGAAAAACTGTTTTTT. This codes for CASSHRGPSEKLFF.

J is TRBJ1-2 and V is TRBV4-3; possibly TRBD1 for D (5 bases). The CDR3 is 17 amino acids. Trimming left V 0 bases short and J 0 bases short, with 14 bases between. Germline V gene sequence: CDR1 LGHNA, CDR2 YSLEER. DNA of the CDR3: TGCGCCAGCAGCCAAGATCTTCGGTGGGGCACTAACTATGGCTACACCTTC. Protein: CASSQDLRWGTNYGYTF.

The chain combines TRBV25-1 with TRBJ2-1; D not certain. Germline V gene lookup returns CDR1 MGHDK and CDR2 SYGVNS. The CDR3 is made up of 16 amino acids. Trimming shortened V by 3 bases and J by 5 bases, and 17 bases separated the two germline ends. This chain's CDR3 is CASSEQDGNPDNEQFF. The CDR3 nucleotides read TGTGCCAGCAGTGAGCAGGACGGCAATCCCGACAATGAGCAGTTCTTC. The variable domain in full, with the rest retrieved from reference TRBV25-1 and TRBJ2-1, is EADIYQTPRYLVIGTGKKITLECSQTMGHDKMYWYQQDPGMELHLIHYSYGVNSTEKGDLSSESTVSRIRTEHFPLTLESARPSHTSQYLCASSEQDGNPDNEQFFGPGTRLTVL.

This clonotype was seen at least ten times. V is TRBV12-3 or TRBV12-4 and J is TRBJ2-7; D unresolved. With 5 bases removed from V and 1 base from J, the gap between germline ends came to 6 bases. The CDR3 runs 12 residues. CDR3 loop: CASSTGSYEQYF. The CDR3 nucleotides read TGTGCCAGCAGTACCGGGTCCTACGAGCAGTACTTC.

This clonotype was seen ten or more times. The chain couples TRBV7-7 to TRBJ2-1, with 14 bases fitting TRBD2. Per the germline V gene, CDR1 is SSHAT and CDR2 is FNYEAQ (reference sequence). J was trimmed by 4 bases and V by 5 bases; bases with no gene match: 4. The CDR3 totals 16 residues. The CDR3 DNA reads TGTGCCAGCAGCCAAGGACTAGCGGGGGGATACAATGAGCAGTTCTTC. Translating it yields CASSQGLAGGYNEQFF.

The chain is built from TRBV20-1 and TRBJ2-5; 8 positions agree with TRBD2. CDR3 length: 17 residues. Germline assignment: CDR1 DFQATT and CDR2 SNEGSKA (reference sequence). Trimming at V came to 1 base and at J to 3 bases, leaving 13 bases not matched to a gene. The DNA for the CDR3 is TGCAGTGCTAGAGTCCTCTCTGGGGGACTAGAGGAAGAGACCCAGTACTTC. This codes for CSARVLSGGLEEETQYF.

The rearrangement links TRBV14 to TRBJ2-1; D is uncertain. The V gene's germline CDR1 is SGHDN and CDR2 FVKESK. This CDR3 is built from 14 residues. Trimming removed 2 bases from V and 4 bases from J, with 9 bases in between. CDR3 loop: CASSQIRLYNEQFF. In nucleotides, the CDR3 is TGTGCCAGCAGCCAAATTCGACTTTACAATGAGCAGTTCTTC.

The chain links TRBV7-9 to TRBJ2-2; no clear D. The CDR3 has 14 amino acids. Germline V gene lookup returns CDR1 SEHNR and CDR2 FQNEAQ (reference sequence). Trimming removed 5 bases at V and 6 bases at J, with 13 bases between. In DNA, the CDR3 is TGTGCCAGCAGCCCCCATGCCAGGCCCGGGGAGCTGTTTTTT. This gives the protein CASSPHARPGELFF.